Each of the 18 T cell receptor beta chains below was sequenced from the same sample in a study of blood T cell repertoires in COVID-19. Clones were read by immunoSEQ multiplex PCR, and TCRdb kept only the in-frame ones, dropping some. Of some 130,000 clones in the sample, 80% to 90% are singletons; the top ten hold less than 4.5%. The sample consisted of peripheral blood. These TCRs come from a man between 60 and 70 years old with COVID-19, enrolled during active disease.

The gene calls are TRBV11-2 and TRBJ1-1; possibly TRBD1 for D (6 bases). The V end lost 3 bases, the J end lost 4 bases, and 12 bases lay between the germline ends. CDR3 size: 14 residues. CDR1 and CDR2 (germline): SGHAT, FQNNGV. The CDR3 region is CASSFWGGSTEAFF. CDR3 nucleotides: TGTGCCAGCAGCTTTTGGGGGGGCAGCACTGAAGCTTTCTTT.

For the CDR3, the DNA is TGTGCCAGCAGTCGAGAGAACACTGAAGCTTTCTTT. This encodes CASSRENTEAFF. The rearrangement links TRBV12-3 or TRBV12-4 to TRBJ1-1; D gene ambiguous. CDR3 length: 12 amino acids. The V end was cut by 5 bases, the J end by 1 base, with 5 bases between.

This clone was detected only a few times. V usage is TRBV7-2 and J usage is TRBJ1-5, with 9 bases matching TRBD1. Trimming removed 3 bases from V and 5 bases from J; junction bases left unmatched: 5. The CDR3 runs 15 residues. Germline V lookup: CDR1 SGHTA, CDR2 FQGNSA. CDR3 sequence: CASSLTGGDYQPQHF. As DNA, the CDR3 is TGTGCCAGCAGCTTGACAGGGGGTGATTATCAGCCCCAGCATTTT.

In the case of this clone: Other DNA sequences in the sample encode the same CDR3. The genes are TRBV3-1 (or the pseudogene TRBV3-2) and TRBJ1-5, with 7 positions matching TRBD1. Trimming removed 1 base from V and 5 bases from J; junction bases left unmatched: 2. The CDR3 is 14 amino acids. Germline CDR1 LGHDT, CDR2 YNNKEL (reference sequence). CDR3 protein: CASSQATGDQPQHF. In DNA form, the CDR3 reads TGTGCCAGCAGCCAAGCCACAGGGGATCAGCCCCAGCATTTT.

The chain is built from TRBV19 and TRBJ1-5; D uncertain. Germline V gene sequence: CDR1 LNHDA, CDR2 SQIVND (reference sequence). CDR3 length equals 15 residues. The V end was cut by 6 bases, the J end by 2 bases, with 14 bases between. This CDR3 is CASSEVGPRNQPQHF. CDR3 in DNA: TGTGCCAGTAGCGAGGTCGGCCCCCGCAATCAGCCCCAGCATTTT.

CDR3 loop: CSAPGTEAFF. The CDR3 coding sequence is TGCAGCGCTCCAGGCACTGAAGCTTTCTTT. The V call is TRBV29-1, the J call TRBJ1-1; D gene unclear. The CDR3 has 10 amino acids. CDR1 and CDR2 (germline): SQVTM, ANQGSEA. Deletions cut 7 bases from V and 4 bases from J, with 7 bases between.

This clone was seen just once. The chain employs TRBV5-5 and TRBJ1-1; the D gene is possibly TRBD1 (5 bases). V was shortened by 3 bases and J by 1 base, with 10 bases between the two germline ends. The CDR3 totals 14 residues. Germline CDR1 is SGHKS and CDR2 is YYEKEE (reference sequence). CDR3 in amino acids: CASSSGGGNTEAFF. For the CDR3, the DNA is TGTGCCAGCAGCTCGGGGGGAGGGAACACTGAAGCTTTCTTT.

The V call is TRBV7-3, the J call TRBJ2-1; TRBD2 matches 8 bases. V was pared by 5 bases and J by 10 bases, with 4 bases of the junction left unmatched. The germline gives CDR1 SGHTA, CDR2 FQGTGA. This CDR3 region has 12 residues. The CDR3 nucleotides read TGTGCCAGCAGCCCGGGGGGGAGCGAGCAGTTCTTC. Amino acids: CASSPGGSEQFF.

The count of this clone is one. The chain joins TRBV6-5 to TRBJ2-5, with D possibly matching TRBD2 (7 bases). The CDR3 is 13 residues long. The V gene's germline CDR1 is MNHEY and CDR2 SVGAGI. Deletions cut 7 bases from V and 4 bases from J, with 13 bases between. The CDR3 coding sequence is TGTGCCAGCAAAGAGGGGGGGCGAGAGACCCAGTACTTC. Amino acids: CASKEGGRETQYF.

The chain has TRBV15 and TRBJ1-6; tentatively, D is TRBD1 (6 bases). V was cut by 2 bases and J by 9 bases, with 14 bases left in between. CDR1 and CDR2 (germline): LNHNV, YYDKDF (reference sequence). This CDR3 has 15 residues. CDR3 loop: CATSRYRQAPSPLHF. In DNA form, the CDR3 reads TGTGCCACCAGCAGATACCGACAGGCTCCTTCACCCCTCCACTTT.

This clone is a singleton in its sample. V gene TRBV18 combines with J gene TRBJ2-2; 7 positions match TRBD1. The CDR3 spans 12 residues. Germline CDR1 is KGHSH and CDR2 is LQKENI. The junction had 6 bases not matched to a gene; V was cut back by 6 bases and J by 11 bases. The CDR3 sequence is CASSLDRDELFF. CDR3 sequence (DNA): TGTGCCAGCTCCCTCGACAGGGATGAGCTGTTTTTT.

CDR3 DNA: TGTGCCAGCAGCCAAGACGGAGGGGGACTAGGGTTGGGTGCGCAGTATTTT. Encoded protein: CASSQDGGGLGLGAQYF. This chain uses TRBV4-2 with TRBJ2-3, with 8 bases aligning to TRBD2. CDR3 length: 17 residues. V shed 0 bases and J 10 bases; nucleotides not matched to a gene: 15. Germline V gene sequence: CDR1 LGHNA, CDR2 YNFKEQ.

This clone has only one observation. This sequence joins TRBV3-1 (or the pseudogene TRBV3-2) and TRBJ1-6, with D unclear. The germline V gene has CDR1 LGHDT and CDR2 YNNKEL (reference sequence). The CDR3 totals 14 residues. The V gene lost 2 bases and the J gene lost 10 bases, with 12 bases spanning the gap. CDR3 coding DNA: TGTGCCAGCAGCCAAAGGGAGGGCTGGTCACCCCTCCACTTT. It specifies CASSQREGWSPLHF.

J is TRBJ2-1 and V is TRBV11-3; 9 nucleotides agree with TRBD1. The V gene end was trimmed by 3 bases and the J gene end by 3 bases; junction bases not matched to a gene: 6. Germline CDR1 is SGHNT and CDR2 is YENEEA. The CDR3 extends over 16 amino acids. The CDR3 sequence: CASSFTGGRNYNEQFF. The CDR3 DNA reads as TGTGCCAGCAGCTTTACAGGGGGCCGAAACTACAATGAGCAGTTCTTC.

The chain recombines TRBV27 with TRBJ1-3; 10 positions agree with TRBD1. CDR1 is MNHEY and CDR2 is SMNVEV in the germline V gene (reference sequence). V lost 5 bases, J lost 2 bases, and 3 bases stayed unmatched. The CDR3 is 15 residues long. CDR3 in amino acids: CASSKDRGPGNTIYF. CDR3 in DNA: TGTGCCAGCAGTAAAGACAGGGGGCCTGGAAACACCATATATTTT.

This clone has a single count. The V call is TRBV7-2, the J call TRBJ2-7, with a tentative D call TRBD1 (5 bases). The CDR3 runs to 13 residues. The germline V and J ends were trimmed by 3 bases and 3 bases, with 9 bases remaining between them. The germline V gene has CDR1 SGHTA and CDR2 FQGNSA. The CDR3 reads CASSFDSIYEQYF. In DNA form, the CDR3 reads TGTGCCAGCAGCTTTGACAGTATCTACGAGCAGTACTTC.

As DNA, the CDR3 is TGTGCCAGCAGCTTAAAGGTCCAGGCACTAGCCAAAAACATTCAGTACTTC. It is translated as CASSLKVQALAKNIQYF. V usage is TRBV7-8 and J usage is TRBJ2-4; unclear D gene. Trimming removed 2 bases at V and 0 bases at J, with 14 bases between. Germline V gives CDR1 SGHVS, CDR2 FQNEAQ. This CDR3 is 17 amino acids long.

The chain employs TRBV29-1 and TRBJ1-2; D is ambiguous. Germline values: CDR1 SQVTM, CDR2 ANQGSEA. V gave up 0 bases and J gave up 2 bases, with 10 bases separating them. The CDR3 extends over 14 amino acids. CDR3 protein: CSVEDFTGNYGYTF. The CDR3 DNA reads TGCAGCGTTGAAGATTTTACGGGGAACTATGGCTACACCTTC. Variable domain in full (rest from reference TRBV29-1 and TRBJ1-2): SAVISQKPSRDICQRGTSLTIQCQVDSQVTMMFWYRQQPGQSLTLIATANQGSEATYESGFVIDKFPISRPNLTFSTLTVSNMSPEDSSIYLCSVEDFTGNYGYTFGSGTRLTVV.